These 15 T cell receptor beta chains share one sample of origin, sequenced in a study of cytomegalovirus exposure and HLA in healthy donors. Some clones are missing from TCRdb's copy, which holds only in-frame ones; the method was immunoSEQ multiplex PCR. The sample holds more than 55,000 clones, around 90% seen once. Sample: PBMCs. The receptors were gathered from a man aged 18 to 30 in good health and CMV-seronegative.

This chain links TRBV30 with TRBJ1-2; D ambiguous. CDR1 and CDR2 (germline): GTSNPN, SVGIG (reference sequence). This CDR3 region has 11 residues. Trimming shortened V by 2 bases and J by 8 bases, and 9 bases separated the two germline ends. In DNA form, the CDR3 reads TGTGCCTGGAGTATAAGTGGCGGCTACACCTTC. Translating it yields CAWSISGGYTF.

The chain joins TRBV27 to TRBJ1-4; 7 bases map to TRBD1. Germline V CDR1 and CDR2: MNHEY, SMNVEV (reference sequence). J gave up 5 bases and V 7 bases, and 7 bases lay outside the gene matches. The CDR3 has 14 residues. CDR3 region: CASTNDRDNEKLFF. In nucleotides, the CDR3 is TGTGCCAGCACCAACGACAGGGACAATGAAAAACTGTTTTTT.

The V and J genes are TRBV25-1 and TRBJ2-7, with 9 bases aligning to TRBD1. Germline V gene data show CDR1 as MGHDK and CDR2 as SYGVNS. Losses at the gene ends were 3 bases for V and 3 bases for J; bases not matched to a gene: 9. There are 16 residues in the CDR3. CDR3 DNA sequence: TGTGCCAGCAGTGACCTACCGGACAGGGGACGCTACGAGCAGTACTTC. Protein product: CASSDLPDRGRYEQYF.

This sequence joins TRBV11-3 and TRBJ2-2; D remains unclear. V was shortened by 5 bases and J by 6 bases, with 16 bases between the two germline ends. This CDR3 is 15 amino acids long. Germline V CDR1 and CDR2: SGHNT, YENEEA. CDR3 DNA sequence: TGTGCCAGCAGCCCCCGGTCGGGTAGGTCCGGGGAGCTGTTTTTT. It translates to CASSPRSGRSGELFF.

V usage is TRBV25-1 and J usage is TRBJ1-5, with D unresolved. CDR3 length equals 13 residues. Looked up from germline, CDR1 is MGHDK and CDR2 is SYGVNS. Trimming took 2 bases from V and 5 from J, leaving 7 bases between them. The CDR3 region has the DNA TGTGCCAGCAGTGAACCCGGAGATCAGCCCCAGCATTTT. Protein: CASSEPGDQPQHF.

The chain is built from TRBV11-2 and TRBJ2-1; 7 nucleotides line up with TRBD1. The ends lost 3 bases at V and 4 bases at J; junction bases unmatched: 6. Germline V gene sequence: CDR1 SGHAT, CDR2 FQNNGV. The CDR3 has 15 residues. For the CDR3, the DNA is TGTGCCAGCAGCTTTCTCACAGGGGCATACAATGAGCAGTTCTTC. Its translation is CASSFLTGAYNEQFF.

This clone came up a few times. The rearrangement links TRBV11-2 to TRBJ1-3; D may be TRBD1 (5 bases). Germline-derived CDR1 and CDR2 are SGHAT and FQNNGV. With 4 bases removed from V and 16 bases from J, the gap between germline ends came to 14 bases. The CDR3 extends over 11 amino acids. CDR3 sequence: CASSSTGPRYF. In nucleotides, the CDR3 is TGTGCCAGCAGCTCAACAGGACCTCGGTATTTT. Filled out from reference TRBV11-2 and TRBJ1-3, the complete variable domain reads EAGVAQSPRYKIIEKRQSVAFWCNPISGHATLYWYQQILGQGPKLLIQFQNNGVVDDSQLPKDRFSAERLKGVDSTLKIQPAKLEDSAVYLCASSSTGPRYFGEGSWLTVV.

The CDR3 DNA is TGTGCCAGTCGCACAACCATAAATAGCAATCAGCCCCAGCATTTT. Amino acid sequence: CASRTTINSNQPQHF. The J gene is TRBJ1-5, the V gene TRBV19; D gene unclear. This CDR3 region has 15 residues. Trimming stripped 8 bases from V and 0 bases from J, with 14 bases between. CDR1 and CDR2 (germline): LNHDA, SQIVND (reference sequence).

The chain has TRBV7-9 and TRBJ1-4, with 8 bases fitting TRBD1. Germline CDR1 reads SEHNR; CDR2 reads FQNEAQ (reference sequence). Trimming at V came to 5 bases and at J to 5 bases, leaving 7 bases not matched to a gene. The CDR3 runs 15 residues. The CDR3 DNA sequence: TGTGCCAGCAGCCCCCGGGACAGGATGAATGAAAAACTGTTTTTT. Translated, it gives CASSPRDRMNEKLFF.

The chain is built from TRBV7-2 and TRBJ2-3; D unclear. Trimming removed 7 bases at V and 6 bases at J, with 11 bases between. Germline V gene sequence: CDR1 SGHTA, CDR2 FQGNSA. This CDR3 has 12 residues. CDR3 residues: CASTRRADTQYF. CDR3 nucleotides: TGTGCCAGCACCCGAAGAGCGGATACGCAGTATTTT.

The chain is built from TRBV10-3 and TRBJ2-5; 10 bases line up with TRBD2. This CDR3 is built from 15 residues. Germline lookup yields CDR1 ENHRY and CDR2 SYGVKD. V gave up 5 bases and J gave up 7 bases; unmatched junction bases: 10. The CDR3 DNA sequence: TGTGCCATCAGTCCCGGGAGCGGGAGGGCCGGGACCCAGTACTTC. Encoded protein: CAISPGSGRAGTQYF.

This clone was observed a single time. J is TRBJ2-3 and V is TRBV15; D may be TRBD2 (5 bases). Germline V gene sequence: CDR1 LNHNV, CDR2 YYDKDF (reference sequence). V lost 5 bases to trimming and J lost 7 bases, with 22 bases between them. This CDR3 spans 16 amino acids. CDR3 region: CATSGETALSANTQYF. The DNA for the CDR3 is TGTGCCACCAGCGGGGAGACGGCTCTTAGTGCGAATACGCAGTATTTT.

This chain joins TRBV5-4 and TRBJ2-5; no clear D. This CDR3 has 12 amino acids. Germline lookup yields CDR1 SGHNT and CDR2 YYREEE (reference sequence). V lost 4 bases, J lost 5 bases, and 9 bases lay in between. CDR3 nucleotide sequence: TGTGCCAGCAGCCCCCCCGAGGAGACCCAGTACTTC. This translates into CASSPPEETQYF.

The chain is built from TRBV6-5 and TRBJ2-5; tentative D call: TRBD2 (6 bases). Trimming cost V 11 bases and J 5 bases, with 12 bases left between them. CDR1 is MNHEY, CDR2 SVGAGI, per germline. CDR3 length: 11 residues. CDR3 bases: TGTGCCTCCCGGGACTGGGAGACCCAGTACTTC. The encoded protein is CASRDWETQYF.

The chain carries TRBV2 and TRBJ2-7, with D perhaps TRBD2 (5 bases). This CDR3 is built from 13 residues. Trimming took 6 bases from V and 0 from J, leaving 9 bases between them. From germline, CDR1 is SNHLY and CDR2 FYNNEI. CDR3 sequence reads: CASRAGSSYEQYF. The CDR3 nucleotides read TGTGCCAGCAGGGCGGGTAGCTCCTACGAGCAGTACTTC. Supplemented by reference TRBV2 and TRBJ2-7, the full variable domain reads EPEVTQTPSHQVTQMGQEVILRCVPISNHLYFYWYRQILGQKVEFLVSFYNNEISEKSEIFDDQFSVERPDGSNFTLKIRSTKLEDSAMYFCASRAGSSYEQYFGPGTRLTVT.